This passage covers 19 T cell receptor beta chains from one sample sequenced in a study of Ad26.COV2.S vaccination and SARS-CoV-2 variants. TCRdb's table, derived via immunoSEQ multiplex PCR, lists solely in-frame clones and lacks some. The sample has roughly 460,000 clones, roughly 87% seen once; the top ten hold over 1.5%. Noted treatment: around 19 received Ad26.COV2.S at low or high dose, single or two shots; 5 received placebo; per-sample allocation not given. Following the first vaccine or placebo injection, samples were taken on day 63. The sequenced sample was peripheral blood, obtained in a trial of Ad26.COV2.S vaccine versus placebo. The receptors here all came from a person aged 18-65 years who received the Ad26.COV2.S COVID-19 vaccine or a placebo.

This clone was seen only a few times. The J gene is TRBJ1-5, the V gene TRBV19; 9 positions match TRBD1. The trim removed 4 bases at V and 6 bases at J, leaving 4 bases unmatched. This CDR3 has 14 amino acids. CDR1 and CDR2 (germline): LNHDA, SQIVND (reference sequence). CDR3 nucleotide sequence: TGTGCCAGTAGTAGGGGACAGGGAGGTCAGCCCCAGCATTTT. Translating it yields CASSRGQGGQPQHF.

This rearrangement joins TRBV14 to TRBJ1-1; no firm D call. In germline, CDR1 is SGHDN, CDR2 FVKESK. The V end lost 0 bases, the J end lost 5 bases, and 16 bases lay between the germline ends. The CDR3 is 16 residues long. The DNA for the CDR3 is TGTGCCAGCAGCCAAGATCTGGCCCAAATAGAAACTGAAGCTTTCTTT. It codes for CASSQDLAQIETEAFF.

The chain is built from TRBV15 and TRBJ1-2; no reliable D call. Germline values: CDR1 LNHNV, CDR2 YYDKDF (reference sequence). V lost 0 bases and J lost 5, with 16 bases in between. This CDR3 contains 16 residues. The CDR3 spells CATSRDRAGVEYGYTF. The CDR3 nucleotides are TGTGCCACCAGCAGAGATAGGGCCGGGGTAGAATATGGCTACACCTTC.

The chain is built from TRBV4-1 and TRBJ1-4; TRBD1 might be the D (6 bases). The V end lost 1 base, the J end lost 5 bases, and 17 bases lay between the germline ends. This CDR3 has 17 residues. Germline V gene data show CDR1 as MGHRA and CDR2 as YSYEKL. The CDR3 DNA sequence: TGCGCCAGCAGCCAAGCTAGGACAGCGGTAGGGAATGAAAAACTGTTTTTT. Translating it yields CASSQARTAVGNEKLFF.

As regards this clone: This could be a read error, since a much larger clone is one nucleotide away. This chain joins TRBV19 and TRBJ2-7; TRBD2 agrees at 11 bases. Germline V gives CDR1 LNHDA, CDR2 SQIVND (reference sequence). After removal of 7 bases from V and 1 base from J, the junction contained 6 bases not matched to a gene. The CDR3 spans 15 residues. The chain's CDR3 is CASNVAGGRSYEQYF. In DNA, the CDR3 is TGTGCCAGTAACGTAGCGGGAGGGAGGTCCTACGAGCAGTACTTC.

J is TRBJ2-5 and V is TRBV5-1; the D is unclear. With 1 base removed from V and 3 bases from J, the gap between germline ends came to 10 bases. The germline CDR1 and CDR2 sequences are SGHRS and YFSETQ. The CDR3 is 14 amino acids. CDR3 protein: CASSLSAREETQYF. DNA for the CDR3: TGCGCCAGCAGCTTGTCGGCCAGAGAAGAGACCCAGTACTTC.

The CDR3 nucleotides are TGTGCCAGCAGCATGGACAGGGGAGGAACTGAAGCTTTCTTT. This translates into CASSMDRGGTEAFF. V and J are TRBV7-9 and TRBJ1-1; TRBD1 aligns across 9 bases. V was clipped by 5 bases and J by 5 bases; unmatched bases: 6. Germline values: CDR1 SEHNR, CDR2 FQNEAQ (reference sequence). The CDR3 sequence is 14 residues long.

CDR3 residues: CASSLAHRARFLRGDQETQYF. The CDR3 bases are TGTGCCAGCAGCTTAGCACACCGGGCCAGGTTCCTCCGGGGGGACCAAGAGACCCAGTACTTC. The chain couples TRBV7-2 to TRBJ2-5; TRBD2 agrees at 7 bases. CDR1 SGHTA and CDR2 FQGNSA come from the germline V gene. V was pared by 0 bases and J by 0 bases, with 19 bases of the junction left unmatched. The CDR3 runs to 21 residues. Drawing the rest from reference TRBV7-2 and TRBJ2-5, the complete variable domain is GAGVSQSPSNKVTEKGKDVELRCDPISGHTALYWYRQSLGQGLEFLIYFQGNSAPDKSGLPSDRFSAERTGGSVSTLTIQRTQQEDSAVYLCASSLAHRARFLRGDQETQYFGPGTRLLVL.

This chain connects TRBV5-4 to TRBJ2-4; no clear D gene. There are 15 residues in the CDR3. Germline-derived CDR1 and CDR2 are SGHNT and YYREEE (reference sequence). V shed 0 bases and J shed 0 bases, with 7 bases lying between them. CDR3 loop: CASSLGSVAKNIQYF. The DNA for the CDR3 is TGTGCCAGCAGCTTGGGCTCCGTAGCCAAAAACATTCAGTACTTC.

CDR3 in amino acids: CSAVQETQYF. CDR3 DNA sequence: TGCAGTGCGGTCCAAGAGACCCAGTACTTC. V and J are TRBV20-1 and TRBJ2-5; D remains unclear. This CDR3 region has 10 residues. Germline loops: CDR1 DFQATT, CDR2 SNEGSKA (reference sequence). The V gene lost 6 bases and the J gene lost 1 base, with 3 bases spanning the gap.

The chain recombines TRBV5-1 with TRBJ2-7; D not certain. Germline-derived CDR1 and CDR2 are SGHRS and YFSETQ. This CDR3 spans 17 amino acids. Trimming cost V 6 bases and J 0 bases, with 22 bases left between them. This CDR3 is CASTPHVCAGCSYEQYF. The CDR3 DNA reads as TGCGCCAGCACCCCTCACGTATGTGCAGGATGCTCCTACGAGCAGTACTTC.

In DNA form, the CDR3 reads TGTGCCAGCAGCCAGCCAGACAGGGACAAACTGTTTTTT. This gives the protein CASSQPDRDKLFF. V and J are TRBV3-1 (or the pseudogene TRBV3-2) and TRBJ1-4, with 7 bases that match TRBD1. The CDR3 runs to 13 residues. CDR1 LGHDT and CDR2 YNNKEL come from the germline V gene (reference sequence). Trimming at V came to 3 bases and at J to 11 bases, leaving 6 bases not matched to a gene.

The chain has TRBV18 and TRBJ1-5; maybe TRBD1 (6 bases). CDR3 size: 15 residues. The V end lost 4 bases, the J end lost 6 bases, and 16 bases lay between the germline ends. From germline, CDR1 is KGHSH and CDR2 LQKENI. DNA of the CDR3: TGTGCCAGCTCACTCGAGGACAGTCCGCGTCAGCCCCAGCATTTT. This translates into CASSLEDSPRQPQHF.

The chain links TRBV7-8 to TRBJ2-1; TRBD1 matches at 7 bases. Germline loops: CDR1 SGHVS, CDR2 FQNEAQ. Trimming at V came to 5 bases and at J to 7 bases, leaving 8 bases not matched to a gene. The CDR3 spans 14 residues. The CDR3 DNA sequence: TGTGCCAGCAGCGCCCGACAGGGTCGGAATGAGCAGTTCTTC. This codes for CASSARQGRNEQFF.

In this sample, this clone turned up a few times. The chain is built from TRBV18 and TRBJ1-1; TRBD1 is a possible D gene (6 bases). Germline V gene data show CDR1 as KGHSH and CDR2 as LQKENI. V dropped 2 bases and J dropped 4 bases, with 11 bases sitting between them. CDR3 length: 14 amino acids. The CDR3: CASSPGGGATEAFF. The CDR3 nucleotides read TGTGCCAGCTCACCAGGTGGGGGGGCCACTGAAGCTTTCTTT.

This clone came up once. Within the sample, other DNA sequences also encode this same CDR3. This rearrangement joins TRBV5-6 to TRBJ1-2; D is undetermined. CDR3 length: 13 residues. V was cut by 0 bases and J by 2 bases, with 5 bases left in between. Germline loops: CDR1 SGHDT, CDR2 YYEEEE. This CDR3 is CASSLAGNYGYTF. Here the CDR3 DNA reads TGTGCCAGCAGCTTGGCGGGGAACTATGGCTACACCTTC.

The rearrangement joins TRBV2 to TRBJ1-4; maybe TRBD1 (5 bases). V lost 6 bases to trimming and J lost 0 bases, with 14 bases between them. The length of the CDR3 is 16 residues. Germline V gene sequence: CDR1 SNHLY, CDR2 FYNNEI. CDR3: CASRGELGATNEKLFF. The CDR3 region has the DNA TGTGCCAGCAGGGGGGAACTGGGTGCAACTAATGAAAAACTGTTTTTT.

This rearrangement joins TRBV11-1 to TRBJ2-5, with 14 bases fitting TRBD2. Losses at the gene ends were 4 bases for V and 4 bases for J; bases not matched to a gene: 5. This CDR3 has 16 residues. CDR1 SGHAT and CDR2 FQDESV come from the germline V gene (reference sequence). CDR3 loop: CASSSRLAGGSETQYF. CDR3 coding DNA: TGTGCCAGCAGCTCACGACTAGCGGGAGGGTCAGAGACCCAGTACTTC.

The V gene is TRBV30, the J gene TRBJ2-7; possibly TRBD2 for D (7 bases). Trimming pared 2 bases from V and 3 bases from J, leaving 17 bases between. The CDR3 has 15 residues. Germline lookup yields CDR1 GTSNPN and CDR2 SVGIG (reference sequence). CDR3 sequence reads: CAWSTGGGDLYEQYF. DNA for the CDR3: TGTGCCTGGAGTACGGGCGGGGGCGACCTCTACGAGCAGTACTTC.